This is a list of T cell receptor beta chains from one sample in a study of T cells in Graves' hyperthyroidism and ophthalmopathy. Each CDR3 protein is one row after TCRdb ran MiXCR on the multiplex PCR reads. The sample consists of 85,000 to 110,000 distinct CDR3 sequences, about half of them appearing once. The sequenced sample consisted of blood. The receptors originated from a man aged 40-50 years with Graves' hyperthyroidism. Each CDR3 is given without its conserved first and last residue. Each record gives: V gene, J gene, CDR3 protein.

>TRBV6-6|TRBJ2-3
ATRFGGGDTQY
>TRBV5-5|TRBJ2-3
ASSQGPTRGDTQY
>TRBV9|TRBJ1-2
ASSGKGPTYGYT
>TRBV13|TRBJ2-7
ASSPGGTRREQY
>TRBV9|TRBJ2-3
ASSVDGRGTDTQY
>TRBV11-3|TRBJ2-1
ASRSNSGNEQF
>TRBV28|TRBJ1-4
ASLGTVKLF
>TRBV2|TRBJ2-7
ASSEARGTSGYEQY
>TRBV25-1|TRBJ1-5
ASSGNLGTGRDSNQPQH
>TRBV12-3/TRBV12-4|TRBJ2-1
ASRGQSHNEQF
>TRBV6-2/TRBV6-3|TRBJ1-6
ASSWVGLGNSPLH
>TRBV29-1|TRBJ2-7
SVEAGPNSYEQY
>TRBV29-1|TRBJ1-5
SVSGTGVSGGQPQH
>TRBV5-1|TRBJ1-1
ASSLVGVGTEAF
>TRBV11-2|TRBJ2-7
ASSLGNRPYEQY
>TRBV4-1|TRBJ2-2
ASSQGGSGELF
>TRBV6-5|TRBJ2-3
ASSYAAASTDTQY
>TRBV10-2|TRBJ2-3
ASGGTSGADTQY
>TRBV20-1|TRBJ1-1
SAREGAEAF
>TRBV15|TRBJ2-1
ATSRDLPVYDEQF
>TRBV12-3/TRBV12-4|TRBJ1-5
ASSFGGSDQPQH
>TRBV24-1|TRBJ2-1
ATSLAGSTGEQF
>TRBV6-5|TRBJ1-3
ASSYSTDSGNTIY
>TRBV28|TRBJ2-7
ASSLPGTTSYEQY
>TRBV6-1|TRBJ1-5
ASSDPTGLGNQPQH
>TRBV11-2|TRBJ2-1
ASSLGTIYNEQF
>TRBV6-1|TRBJ2-1
ASSAQGNSYNEQF
>TRBV19|TRBJ1-2
ASTLRQGAYGYT
>TRBV24-1|TRBJ2-2
ATSDSLNTGELF
>TRBV5-6|TRBJ1-3
ASSFIGGRGGNTIY
>TRBV12-3/TRBV12-4|TRBJ2-6
ASSYALTEA
>TRBV7-6|TRBJ2-3
ASSSRLDNEQY
>TRBV15|TRBJ2-7
ATSRDPLAGVEEQY
>TRBV29-1|TRBJ2-1
SVEGGTSEQF
>TRBV7-6|TRBJ1-5
ASSSGQGRQPQH
>TRBV6-1|TRBJ1-5
ASSEGEEGQPQH
>TRBV7-2|TRBJ2-7
ASSLPTSGRVIHEQY
>TRBV28|TRBJ2-7
ASRPSSGQSSYEQY
>TRBV19|TRBJ2-7
ASSYRDRGVDEQY
>TRBV12-3/TRBV12-4|TRBJ2-2
ASSFSPGELF
>TRBV7-8|TRBJ1-1
ASRPDRATEAF
>TRBV15|TRBJ2-7
ATSRVGLAGAYEQY
>TRBV27|TRBJ2-7
ASGSVNYEQY
>TRBV4-2|TRBJ2-6
ASSQEYGNSGANVLT
>TRBV6-5|TRBJ1-6
ASSLTGQLYNSPLH
>TRBV24-1|TRBJ2-1
ATSGGSGGANEQF
>TRBV13|TRBJ1-1
ASSQDRVPEAF
>TRBV7-8|TRBJ2-6
ASSPLETGANVLT
>TRBV2|TRBJ2-3
ASSELAGVATDTQY
>TRBV29-1|TRBJ1-5
SVSQGANQPQH
>TRBV11-3|TRBJ1-1
ASSTTGSYTEAF
>TRBV5-4|TRBJ2-5
ASSSRKGQGQETQY
>TRBV2|TRBJ1-6
ASSPYLDRGDYNSPLH
>TRBV6-1|TRBJ2-6
ASSTAGSGANVLT
>TRBV28|TRBJ1-1
ASSLGQRNTEAF